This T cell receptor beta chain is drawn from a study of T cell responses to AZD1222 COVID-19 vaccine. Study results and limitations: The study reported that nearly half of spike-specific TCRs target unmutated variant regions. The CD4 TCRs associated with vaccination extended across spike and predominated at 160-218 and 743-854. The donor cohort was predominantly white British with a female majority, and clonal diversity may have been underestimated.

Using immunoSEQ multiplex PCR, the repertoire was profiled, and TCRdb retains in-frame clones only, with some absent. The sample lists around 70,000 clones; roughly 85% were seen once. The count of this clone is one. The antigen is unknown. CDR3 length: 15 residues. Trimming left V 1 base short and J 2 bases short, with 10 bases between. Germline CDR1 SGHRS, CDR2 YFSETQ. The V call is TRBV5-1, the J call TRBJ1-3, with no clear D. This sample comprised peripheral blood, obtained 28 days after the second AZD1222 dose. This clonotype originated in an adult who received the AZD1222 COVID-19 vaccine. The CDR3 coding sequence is TGCGCCAGCAGCTTGTTTGGAGACACTGGAAACACCATATATTTT. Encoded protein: CASSLFGDTGNTIYF.